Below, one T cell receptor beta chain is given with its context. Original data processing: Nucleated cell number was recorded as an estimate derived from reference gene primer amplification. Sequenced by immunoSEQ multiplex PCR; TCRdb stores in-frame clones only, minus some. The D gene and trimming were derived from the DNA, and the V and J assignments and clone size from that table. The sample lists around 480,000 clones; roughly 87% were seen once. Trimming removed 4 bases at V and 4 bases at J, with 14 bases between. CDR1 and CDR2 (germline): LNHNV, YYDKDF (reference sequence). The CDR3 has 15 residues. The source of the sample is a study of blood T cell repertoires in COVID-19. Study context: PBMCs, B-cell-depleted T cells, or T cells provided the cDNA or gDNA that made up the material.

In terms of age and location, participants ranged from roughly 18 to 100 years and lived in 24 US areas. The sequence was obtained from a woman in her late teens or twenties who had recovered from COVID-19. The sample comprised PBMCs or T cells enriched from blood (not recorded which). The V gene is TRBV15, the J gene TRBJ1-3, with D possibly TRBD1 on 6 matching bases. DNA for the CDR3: TGTGCCACCAGCACCAATCCGGGACAAGGAAACACCATATATTTT. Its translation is CATSTNPGQGNTIYF.